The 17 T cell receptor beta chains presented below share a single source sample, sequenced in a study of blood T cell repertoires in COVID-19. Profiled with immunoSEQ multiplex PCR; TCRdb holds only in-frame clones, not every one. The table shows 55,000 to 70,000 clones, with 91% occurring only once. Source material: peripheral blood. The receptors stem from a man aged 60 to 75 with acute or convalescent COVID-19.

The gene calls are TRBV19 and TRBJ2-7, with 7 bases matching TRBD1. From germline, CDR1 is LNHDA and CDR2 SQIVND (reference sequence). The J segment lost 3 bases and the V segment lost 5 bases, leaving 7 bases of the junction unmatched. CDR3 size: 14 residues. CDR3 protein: CASSLGQVNYEQYF. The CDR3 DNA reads TGTGCCAGTAGTCTAGGACAGGTGAACTACGAGCAGTACTTC.

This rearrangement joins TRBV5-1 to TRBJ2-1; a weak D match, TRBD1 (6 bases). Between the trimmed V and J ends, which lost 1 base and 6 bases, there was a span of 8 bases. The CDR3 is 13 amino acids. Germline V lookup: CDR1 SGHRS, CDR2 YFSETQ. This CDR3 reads CASSLLGGNEQFF. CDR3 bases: TGCGCCAGCAGCTTGTTAGGGGGCAATGAGCAGTTCTTC.

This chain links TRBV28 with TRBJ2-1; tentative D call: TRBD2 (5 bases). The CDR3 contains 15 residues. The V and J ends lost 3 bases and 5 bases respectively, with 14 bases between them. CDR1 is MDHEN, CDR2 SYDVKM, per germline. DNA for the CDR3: TGTGCCAGCAGTTTGGTTGAGGGTCAGAACAATGAGCAGTTCTTC. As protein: CASSLVEGQNNEQFF. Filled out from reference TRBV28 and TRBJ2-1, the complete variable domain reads DVKVTQSSRYLVKRTGEKVFLECVQDMDHENMFWYRQDPGLGLRLIYFSYDVKMKEKGDIPEGYSVSREKKERFSLILESASTNQTSMYLCASSLVEGQNNEQFFGPGTRLTVL.

CDR3 DNA sequence: TGTGCCATCAGTGGAACAGGGGGCGACACCGGGGAGCTGTTTTTT. As protein: CAISGTGGDTGELFF. This sequence joins TRBV10-3 and TRBJ2-2, with TRBD1 identical over 9 bases. Trimming at V came to 4 bases and at J to 3 bases, leaving 3 bases not matched to a gene. Germline CDR1 ENHRY, CDR2 SYGVKD. The CDR3 consists of 15 residues.

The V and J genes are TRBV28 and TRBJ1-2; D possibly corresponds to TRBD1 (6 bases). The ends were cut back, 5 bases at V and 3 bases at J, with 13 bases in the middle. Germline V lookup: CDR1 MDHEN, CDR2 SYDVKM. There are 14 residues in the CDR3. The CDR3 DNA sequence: TGTGCCAGCAGTCCCCACGACAGGTACTATGGCTACACCTTC. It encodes CASSPHDRYYGYTF.

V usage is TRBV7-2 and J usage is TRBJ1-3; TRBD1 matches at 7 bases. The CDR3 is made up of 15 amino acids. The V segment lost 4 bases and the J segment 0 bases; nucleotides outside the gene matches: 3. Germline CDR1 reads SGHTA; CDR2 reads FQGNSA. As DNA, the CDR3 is TGTGCCAGCAGCTCCCAGGGGGGCTCTGGAAACACCATATATTTT. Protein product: CASSSQGGSGNTIYF. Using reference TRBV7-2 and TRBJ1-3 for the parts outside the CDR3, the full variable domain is GAGVSQSPSNKVTEKGKDVELRCDPISGHTALYWYRQSLGQGLEFLIYFQGNSAPDKSGLPSDRFSAERTGGSVSTLTIQRTQQEDSAVYLCASSSQGGSGNTIYFGEGSWLTVV.

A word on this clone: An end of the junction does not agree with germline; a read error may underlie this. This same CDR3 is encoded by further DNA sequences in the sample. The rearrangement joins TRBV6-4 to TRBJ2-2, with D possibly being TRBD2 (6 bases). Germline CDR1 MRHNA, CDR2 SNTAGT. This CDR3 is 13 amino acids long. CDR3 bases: TGTGCCAGCAGTGAAGCGGGCACCGGGGAGTTGTTTTTT. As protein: CASSEAGTGELFF.

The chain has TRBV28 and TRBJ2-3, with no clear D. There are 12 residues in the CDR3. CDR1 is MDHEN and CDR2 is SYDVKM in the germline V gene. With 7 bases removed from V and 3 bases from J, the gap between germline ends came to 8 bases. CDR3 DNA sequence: TGTGCCAGCACCCTATCGACAGATACGCAGTATTTT. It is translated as CASTLSTDTQYF.

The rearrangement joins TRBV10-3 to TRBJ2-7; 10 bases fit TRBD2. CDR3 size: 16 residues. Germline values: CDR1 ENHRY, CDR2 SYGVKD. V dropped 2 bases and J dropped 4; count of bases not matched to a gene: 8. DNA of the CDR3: TGTGCCATCAGTGAGGAGGTGATAGCGGGAGGATACGAGCAGTACTTC. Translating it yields CAISEEVIAGGYEQYF.

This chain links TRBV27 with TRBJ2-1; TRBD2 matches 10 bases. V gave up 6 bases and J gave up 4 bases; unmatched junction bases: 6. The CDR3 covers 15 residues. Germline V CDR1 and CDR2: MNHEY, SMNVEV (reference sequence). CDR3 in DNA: TGTGCCAGCAGCCCCACTAGCGGGGTTTACAATGAGCAGTTCTTC. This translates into CASSPTSGVYNEQFF.

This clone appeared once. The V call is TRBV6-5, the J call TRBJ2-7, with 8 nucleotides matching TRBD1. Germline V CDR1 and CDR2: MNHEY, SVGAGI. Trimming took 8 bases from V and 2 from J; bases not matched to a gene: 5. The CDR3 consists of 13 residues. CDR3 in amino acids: CASGDRSPYEQYF. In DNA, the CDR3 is TGTGCCAGCGGGGACAGGAGTCCCTACGAGCAGTACTTC.

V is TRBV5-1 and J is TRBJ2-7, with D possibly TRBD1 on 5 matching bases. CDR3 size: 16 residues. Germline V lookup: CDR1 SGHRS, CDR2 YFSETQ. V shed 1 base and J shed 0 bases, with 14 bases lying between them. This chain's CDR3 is CASSLSSGFASYEQYF. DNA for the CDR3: TGCGCCAGCAGCTTGAGTTCAGGGTTCGCCTCCTACGAGCAGTACTTC.

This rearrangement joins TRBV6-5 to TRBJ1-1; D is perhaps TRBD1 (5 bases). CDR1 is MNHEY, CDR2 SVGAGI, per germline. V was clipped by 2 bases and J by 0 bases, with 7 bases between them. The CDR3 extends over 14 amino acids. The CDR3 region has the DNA TGTGCCAGCAGTTACGACAGAATGAACACTGAAGCTTTCTTT. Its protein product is CASSYDRMNTEAFF.

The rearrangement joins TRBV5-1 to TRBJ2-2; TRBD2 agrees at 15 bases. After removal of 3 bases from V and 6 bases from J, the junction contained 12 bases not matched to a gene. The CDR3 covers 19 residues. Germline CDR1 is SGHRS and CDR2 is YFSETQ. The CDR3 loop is CASSSTGLAGGQRSGELFF. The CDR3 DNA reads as TGCGCCAGCAGCTCAACAGGACTAGCGGGAGGGCAGAGATCCGGGGAGCTGTTTTTT.

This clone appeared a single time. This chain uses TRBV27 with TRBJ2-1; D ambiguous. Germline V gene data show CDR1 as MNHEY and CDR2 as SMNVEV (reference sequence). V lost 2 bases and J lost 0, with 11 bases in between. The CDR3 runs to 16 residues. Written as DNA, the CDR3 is TGTGCCAGCAGTTTAAGAGGTTCCAGCTCCTACAATGAGCAGTTCTTC. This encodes CASSLRGSSSYNEQFF.

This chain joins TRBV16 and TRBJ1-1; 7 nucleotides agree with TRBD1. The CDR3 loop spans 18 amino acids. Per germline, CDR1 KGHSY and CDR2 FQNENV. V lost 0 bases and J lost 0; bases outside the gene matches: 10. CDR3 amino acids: CASSQSMLVGQMNTEAFF. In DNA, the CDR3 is TGTGCCAGCAGCCAATCGATGTTGGTGGGACAGATGAACACTGAAGCTTTCTTT.

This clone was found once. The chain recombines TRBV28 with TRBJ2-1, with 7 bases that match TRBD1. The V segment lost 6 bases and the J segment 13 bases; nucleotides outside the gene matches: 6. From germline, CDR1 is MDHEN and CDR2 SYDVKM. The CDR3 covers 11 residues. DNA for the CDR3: TGTGCCAGCAGCCCCCGGACAGGTCAGTTCTTC. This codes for CASSPRTGQFF.